The 13 T cell receptor beta chains given below trace back to one sample, sequenced in a study of regulatory T cells in long-lasting Graves disease. Relying on iRepertoire HTBI primers and Arm-PCR of CDR3 regions, the team built TCR beta libraries. TCRdb re-analysed the multiplex PCR reads in MiXCR, keeping a single row per CDR3 protein. This sample has about 560,000 distinct CDR3 sequences, with more than 15% found just once. Time point here: newly diagnosed GD, antithyroid drugs for less than 3 months. PBMC RNA was the source of the TCR library. Separately, the same data were catalogued under a study of T cells in Graves' hyperthyroidism and ophthalmopathy.

The sample was peripheral blood mononuclear cells (PBMCs), taken at new diagnosis, from a patient treated with antithyroid drugs. The receptors were sampled from a man between 18 and 29 years old with Graves disease.

The chain recombines TRBV6-1 with TRBJ2-7; D gene ambiguous. The germline CDR1 and CDR2 sequences are MNHNS and SASEGT. V dropped 5 bases and J dropped 3 bases, with 11 bases sitting between them. CDR3 length equals 13 residues. CDR3 sequence reads: CASSPGPHYEQYF. Here the CDR3 DNA reads TGTGCCAGCAGTCCCGGCCCCCACTACGAGCAGTACTTC.

The rearrangement joins TRBV4-1 to TRBJ2-1; 11 bases match TRBD2. This CDR3 region has 16 residues. Germline V CDR1 and CDR2: MGHRA, YSYEKL. V trimming: 4 bases; J trimming: 0 bases; junction bases outside the gene matches: 2. The CDR3 sequence: CASSPTSGTSYNEQFF. The CDR3 bases are TGCGCCAGCAGCCCGACTAGCGGGACCTCCTACAATGAGCAGTTCTTC.

This chain links TRBV6-2 or TRBV6-3 with TRBJ2-3; the match to TRBD1 covers 9 bases. The CDR3 extends over 13 amino acids. Looked up from germline, CDR1 is MNHEY and CDR2 is SVGEGT. V trimming: 2 bases; J trimming: 6 bases; junction bases outside the gene matches: 0. CDR3 sequence (DNA): TGTGCCAGCAGTTACGGACAGGGGGATACGCAGTATTTT. Translating it yields CASSYGQGDTQYF.

V gene TRBV30 combines with J gene TRBJ1-2; D is undetermined. V lost 3 bases to trimming and J lost 10 bases, with 18 bases between them. This CDR3 is 13 amino acids long. Germline V gives CDR1 GTSNPN, CDR2 SVGIG (reference sequence). The CDR3 DNA is TGTGCCTGGAGATACACGGGAAAAGGAGTCTACACCTTC. As protein: CAWRYTGKGVYTF. The variable domain in full, completed from reference TRBV30 and TRBJ1-2, reads SQTIHQWPATLVQPVGSPLSLECTVEGTSNPNLYWYRQAAGRGLQLLFYSVGIGQISSEVPQNLSASRPQDRQFILSSKKLLLSDSGFYLCAWRYTGKGVYTFGSGTRLTVV.

The rearrangement links TRBV20-1 to TRBJ2-2, with 9 bases aligning to TRBD2. Germline CDR1 and CDR2: DFQATT and SNEGSKA (reference sequence). This CDR3 spans 16 amino acids. V trimming: 0 bases; J trimming: 2 bases; junction bases outside the gene matches: 4. CDR3 in DNA: TGCAGTGCTAGAGATACGACTAGCGGTAACACCGGGGAGCTGTTTTTT. It translates to CSARDTTSGNTGELFF.

The J gene is TRBJ2-7, the V gene TRBV20-1; 9 positions match TRBD1. The ends lost 1 base at V and 5 bases at J; junction bases unmatched: 6. The CDR3 totals 14 residues. Germline V gives CDR1 DFQATT, CDR2 SNEGSKA (reference sequence). CDR3 DNA: TGCAGTGCTAGAGGGGACAGGGCCCCCCACGAGCAGTACTTC. It yields the protein CSARGDRAPHEQYF.

This clonotype was observed a handful of times. The chain recombines TRBV7-9 with TRBJ2-7, with no clear D. CDR3 length equals 14 residues. V was pared by 1 base and J by 2 bases, with 9 bases between. Germline loops: CDR1 SEHNR, CDR2 FQNEAQ (reference sequence). The CDR3 nucleotides are TGTGCCAGCAGCTTAGGGTACAACCCCTACGAGCAGTACTTC. Residues: CASSLGYNPYEQYF.

This clonotype has more than one count but fewer than ten. V gene TRBV29-1 combines with J gene TRBJ2-7; D not certain. Germline V gives CDR1 SQVTM, CDR2 ANQGSEA. V lost 5 bases and J lost 2, with 7 bases in between. The CDR3 sequence is 11 residues long. The CDR3 nucleotides are TGCAGCGTTAAACTAACCTACGAGCAGTACTTC. Translation: CSVKLTYEQYF.

This clonotype has ten or more counts. The gene calls are TRBV27 and TRBJ1-5; D gene uncertain. The CDR3 runs 15 residues. Germline V gives CDR1 MNHEY, CDR2 SMNVEV (reference sequence). Trimming removed 5 bases at V and 5 bases at J, with 16 bases between. The CDR3 DNA follows: TGTGCCAGCAGTGCTTACTCCGGATGGGATCAGCCCCAGCATTTT. Translated: CASSAYSGWDQPQHF.

This clonotype has ten or more counts. V gene TRBV12-3 or TRBV12-4 combines with J gene TRBJ2-5; weak D call: TRBD2 (5 bases). Trimming cost V 6 bases and J 5 bases, with 7 bases left between them. The CDR3 totals 11 residues. CDR3 sequence: CASSVAETQYF. The DNA of the CDR3 is TGTGCCAGCAGCGTAGCGGAGACCCAGTACTTC.

In regard to this clonotype: A junction boundary mismatches the germline segment, possibly from a read error. V and J are TRBV5-1 and TRBJ2-2; 9 bases align to TRBD2. Germline CDR1 is SGHRS and CDR2 is YFSETQ. The CDR3 extends over 19 amino acids. The DNA of the CDR3 is TGCGTCAGCAGCTTATTCGGTCCTAGAGCGGGAGGGAACACCGGGGAGCTGTTTTTT. Its translation is CVSSLFGPRAGGNTGELFF.

There are many counts of this clonotype. The gene calls are TRBV6-1 and TRBJ2-1; D unclear. Looked up from germline, CDR1 is MNHNS and CDR2 is SASEGT. CDR3 size: 14 residues. Trimming cost V 5 bases and J 7 bases, with 15 bases left between them. The CDR3 reads CASSLLVIGNEQFF. CDR3 nucleotide sequence: TGTGCCAGCAGTCTCCTCGTGATTGGGAATGAGCAGTTCTTC.

About this clonotype: At one boundary the junction diverges from the germline segment, which might be a read error. The chain combines TRBV28 with TRBJ1-3, with D possibly being TRBD1 (5 bases). Germline CDR1 and CDR2: MDHEN and SYDVKM. This CDR3 is built from 14 residues. The CDR3 bases are TGTGCCAGCAGTTCAGGTGGGACTGGAAACACCATATGTTTT. Protein sequence: CASSSGGTGNTICF.